Here is one TCR beta chain with its context. CDR3 length: 15 residues. The germline CDR1 and CDR2 sequences are SGHRS and YFSETQ. V lost 5 bases and J lost 4, with 17 bases in between. The source of the sample is a study of blood T cell repertoires in COVID-19. Looking at the study overall: Samples came from the United States, Italy and Spain, spanning acute and convalescent COVID-19. Sources were T cells, B-cell-depleted T cells, or PBMCs; the material itself was cDNA or gDNA.

TCRdb keeps only in-frame clones here, not all; method: immunoSEQ multiplex PCR. Of around 45,000 clones listed, roughly nine tenths are singletons. This TCR was recovered from a man in his fifties or sixties with active or convalescent COVID-19. This sequence joins TRBV5-1 and TRBJ2-3; TRBD1 might be the D (6 bases). The sample was peripheral blood. CDR3 region: CASRSWAGAPDTQYF. The CDR3 region has the DNA TGCGCCAGCAGGTCCTGGGCAGGGGCCCCAGATACGCAGTATTTT.